This is a list of T cell receptor beta chains from one sample in a study of T cell responses to AZD1222 COVID-19 vaccine. Libraries were prepared by immunoSEQ multiplex PCR; TCRdb keeps only in-frame clonotypes and omits some of them. The sample carries roughly 100,000 clones, more than 75% recorded once. Source: peripheral blood, taken on day 0 of AZD1222 vaccination. These receptors originate from an adult in good health. Each CDR3 is given with its conserved first and last residue. The D gene is left open where the match is weak. The size field is filled for only some rows; it gives once, few, many or a size class.

v_gene,j_gene,d_gene,abundance,CDR3nt,CDR3aa
TRBV5-4,TRBJ2-7,.,few,TGTGCCAGCAGCTTGGAACATCATTACGAGCAGTACTTC,CASSLEHHYEQYF
TRBV18,TRBJ1-1,TRBD1,.,TGTGCCAGCTCACCCCGGACAGGGGGTTCGGTAAACACTGAAGCTTTCTTT,CASSPRTGGSVNTEAFF
TRBV4-1,TRBJ1-3,TRBD1,few,TGCGCCAGCAGCCACCATTTCCGGGACAGCGATCGCTCTGGAAACACCATATATTTT,CASSHHFRDSDRSGNTIYF
TRBV4-2,TRBJ1-1,.,.,TGTGCCAGCAGCCAAGACTACAGGGTTGTGAACACTGAAGCTTTCTTT,CASSQDYRVVNTEAFF
TRBV20-1,TRBJ1-1,TRBD1,.,TGCAGTGCGCAGGGGGGCACTGAAGCTTTCTTT,CSAQGGTEAFF
TRBV7-8,TRBJ2-1,.,.,TGTGCCAGCAGCTTAGCGGGCGGGGGCTACTACAATGAGCAGTTCTTC,CASSLAGGGYYNEQFF
TRBV15,TRBJ2-7,.,.,TGTGCCACCAGCATGTTTCCACCAGGGACCTACGAGCAGTACTTC,CATSMFPPGTYEQYF
TRBV11-1,TRBJ2-1,TRBD2,once,TGTGCCAGCAGCTTAGACCTAGCGGGGTACAATGAGCAGTTCTTC,CASSLDLAGYNEQFF
TRBV27,TRBJ1-1,.,few,TGTGCCAGCAGTTTCAAGTCGGCCAACACTGAAGCTTTCTTT,CASSFKSANTEAFF
TRBV27,TRBJ1-6,.,.,TGTGCCAGCAGTTTTCAGGGTAGCAATTCACCCCTCCACTTT,CASSFQGSNSPLHF
TRBV18,TRBJ2-7,.,few,TGTGCCAGCTCACCGGGGATAGCGTTCCCCTACGAGCAGTACTTC,CASSPGIAFPYEQYF